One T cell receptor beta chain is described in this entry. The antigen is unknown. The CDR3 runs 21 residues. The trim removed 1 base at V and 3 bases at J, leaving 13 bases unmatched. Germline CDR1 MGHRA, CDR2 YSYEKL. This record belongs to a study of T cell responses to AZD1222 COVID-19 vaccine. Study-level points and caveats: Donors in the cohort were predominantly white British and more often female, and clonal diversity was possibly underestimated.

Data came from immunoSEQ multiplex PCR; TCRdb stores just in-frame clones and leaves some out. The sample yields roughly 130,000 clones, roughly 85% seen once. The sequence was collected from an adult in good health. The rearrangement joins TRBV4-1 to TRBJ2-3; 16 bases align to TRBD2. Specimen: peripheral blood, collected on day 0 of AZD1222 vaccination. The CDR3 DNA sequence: TGCGCCAGCAGCCAAGCGTCGGGACTAGCGGGAGGGGTCGGTGTGACAGATACGCAGTATTTT. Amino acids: CASSQASGLAGGVGVTDTQYF.